This T cell receptor (beta chain) was identified in a study of T cell repertoires in cytomegalovirus infection. On the study more broadly: Recently described HLA-C-restricted plus well-studied HLA-B-restricted CMV epitopes were used. Public TCR beta signatures provided an indication of both CMV infection and a matching HLA type. Overall study findings and caveats: There were carriers of CMV plus the relevant HLA, and cumulative public TCR beta family frequency identified them. CMV-specific TCR beta clonotypes restricted by HLA-C dominated the ex vivo response.

This clonotype has just a few counts. Antigen unknown. TCRdb itself ran the reads through MiXCR, one entry per CDR3 protein. The table shows about 700,000 distinct CDR3 sequences, with around 31% occurring only once. Sequences were derived from cultured PBMCs, sampled from culture after CMV antigen stimulation. The clonotype comes from a human donor in good health (CMV status not recorded). Some clones in this sample may be carry-over from other donors' samples.

The CDR3 here is CASIDTDLQSTDTQYF. The CDR3 region has the DNA TGTGCCAGCATCGATACAGACCTGCAAAGCACAGATACGCAGTATTTT. This chain links TRBV7-8 with TRBJ2-3, with D unclear. The germline V gene encodes CDR1 SGHVS and CDR2 FQNEAQ. V lost 7 bases to trimming and J lost 0 bases, with 17 bases between them. The CDR3 spans 16 residues.